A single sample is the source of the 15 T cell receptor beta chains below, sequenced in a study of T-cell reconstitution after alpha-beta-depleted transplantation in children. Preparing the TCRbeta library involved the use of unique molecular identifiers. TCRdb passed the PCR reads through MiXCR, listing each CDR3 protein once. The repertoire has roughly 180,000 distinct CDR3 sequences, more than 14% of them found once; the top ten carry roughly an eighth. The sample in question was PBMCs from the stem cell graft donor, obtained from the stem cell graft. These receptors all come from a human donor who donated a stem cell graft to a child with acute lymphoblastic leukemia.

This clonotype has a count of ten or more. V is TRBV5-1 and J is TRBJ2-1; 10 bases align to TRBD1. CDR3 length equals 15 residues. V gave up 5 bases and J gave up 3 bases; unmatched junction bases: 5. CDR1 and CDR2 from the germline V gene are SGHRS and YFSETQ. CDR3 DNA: TGCGCCAGCAGTCGGGACAGGGGAAACTACAATGAGCAGTTCTTC. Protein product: CASSRDRGNYNEQFF. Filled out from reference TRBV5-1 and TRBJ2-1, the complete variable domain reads KAGVTQTPRYLIKTRGQQVTLSCSPISGHRSVSWYQQTPGQGLQFLFEYFSETQRNKGNFPGRFSGRQFSNSRSEMNVSTLELGDSALYLCASSRDRGNYNEQFFGPGTRLTVL.

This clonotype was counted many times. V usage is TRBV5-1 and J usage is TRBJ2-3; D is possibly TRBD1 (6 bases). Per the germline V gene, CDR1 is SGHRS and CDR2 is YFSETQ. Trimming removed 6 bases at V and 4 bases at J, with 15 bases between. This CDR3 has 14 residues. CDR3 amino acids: CASITNPGADTQYF. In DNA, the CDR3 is TGCGCCAGCATCACGAACCCAGGGGCAGATACGCAGTATTTT.

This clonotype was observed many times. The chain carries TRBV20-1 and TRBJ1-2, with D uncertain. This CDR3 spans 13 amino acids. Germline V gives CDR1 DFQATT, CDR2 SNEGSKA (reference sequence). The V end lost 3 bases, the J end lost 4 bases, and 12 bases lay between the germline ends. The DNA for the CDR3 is TGCAGTGCTAGGGTTCAGGAGTTCTATGGCTACACCTTC. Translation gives CSARVQEFYGYTF.

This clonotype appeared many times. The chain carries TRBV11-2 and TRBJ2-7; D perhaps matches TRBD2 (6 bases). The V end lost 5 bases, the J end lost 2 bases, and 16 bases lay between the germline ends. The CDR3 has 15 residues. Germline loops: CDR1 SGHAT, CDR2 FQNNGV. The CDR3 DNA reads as TGTGCCAGCAGCCCATACCGGACTATAACCTACGAGCAGTACTTC. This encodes CASSPYRTITYEQYF.

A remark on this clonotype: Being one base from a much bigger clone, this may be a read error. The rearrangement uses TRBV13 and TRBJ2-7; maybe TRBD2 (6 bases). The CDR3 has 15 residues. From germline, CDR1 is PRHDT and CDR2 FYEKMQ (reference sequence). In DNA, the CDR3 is TGTGCCTGCAGCCCCAGGGACTCGGGCTCCTACGAGCAGTACTTC. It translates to CACSPRDSGSYEQYF.

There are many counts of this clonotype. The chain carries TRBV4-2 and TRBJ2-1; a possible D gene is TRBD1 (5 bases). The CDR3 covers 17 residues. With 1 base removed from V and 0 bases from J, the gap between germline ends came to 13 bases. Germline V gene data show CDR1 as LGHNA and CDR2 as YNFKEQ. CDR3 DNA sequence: TGTGCCAGCAGCCAAGGTCTACAGGCCAGCTCCTACAATGAGCAGTTCTTC. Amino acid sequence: CASSQGLQASSYNEQFF.

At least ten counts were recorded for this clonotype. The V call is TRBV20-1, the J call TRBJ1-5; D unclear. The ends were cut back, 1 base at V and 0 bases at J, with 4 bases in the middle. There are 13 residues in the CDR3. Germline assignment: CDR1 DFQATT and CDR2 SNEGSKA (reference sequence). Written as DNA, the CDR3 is TGCAGTGCTAGAGTATTTAGCAATCAGCCCCAGCATTTT. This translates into CSARVFSNQPQHF.

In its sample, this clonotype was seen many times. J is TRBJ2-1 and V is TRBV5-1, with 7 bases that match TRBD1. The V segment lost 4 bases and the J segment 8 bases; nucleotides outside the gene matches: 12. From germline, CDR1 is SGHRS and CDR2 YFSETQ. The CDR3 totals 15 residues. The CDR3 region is CASSTRQGGTHEQFF. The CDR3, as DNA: TGCGCCAGCAGCACCCGACAGGGTGGTACCCATGAGCAGTTCTTC.

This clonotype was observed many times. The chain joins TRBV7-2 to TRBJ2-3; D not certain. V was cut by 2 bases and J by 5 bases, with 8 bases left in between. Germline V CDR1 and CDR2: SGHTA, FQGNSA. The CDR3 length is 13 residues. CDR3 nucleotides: TGTGCCAGCAGCTTACGGGCTATAGATACGCAGTATTTT. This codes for CASSLRAIDTQYF. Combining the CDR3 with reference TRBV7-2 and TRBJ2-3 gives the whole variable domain GAGVSQSPSNKVTEKGKDVELRCDPISGHTALYWYRQSLGQGLEFLIYFQGNSAPDKSGLPSDRFSAERTGGSVSTLTIQRTQQEDSAVYLCASSLRAIDTQYFGPGTRLTVL.

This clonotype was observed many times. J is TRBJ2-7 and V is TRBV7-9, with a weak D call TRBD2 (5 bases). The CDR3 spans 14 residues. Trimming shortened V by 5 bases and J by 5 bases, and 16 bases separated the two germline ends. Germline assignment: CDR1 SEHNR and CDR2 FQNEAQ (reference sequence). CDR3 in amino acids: CASSPSGSSNEQYF. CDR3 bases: TGTGCCAGCAGCCCCTCGGGATCCTCAAACGAGCAGTACTTC.

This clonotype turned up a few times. Here the CDR3 reads CASSPGAASYNEQFF. The CDR3 nucleotides read TGTGCCAGCTCACCGGGGGCGGCCTCCTACAATGAGCAGTTCTTC. This chain links TRBV18 with TRBJ2-1; tentatively, D is TRBD1 (6 bases). The CDR3 sequence is 15 residues long. Germline-derived CDR1 and CDR2 are KGHSH and LQKENI. Trimming shortened V by 3 bases and J by 0 bases, and 9 bases separated the two germline ends.

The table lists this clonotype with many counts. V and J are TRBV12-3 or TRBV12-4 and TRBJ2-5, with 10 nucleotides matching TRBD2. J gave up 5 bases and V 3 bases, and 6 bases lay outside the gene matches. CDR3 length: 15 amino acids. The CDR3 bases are TGTGCCAGCAGTTTGCTAGCGGGAGTGGGTGAGACCCAGTACTTC. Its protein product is CASSLLAGVGETQYF.

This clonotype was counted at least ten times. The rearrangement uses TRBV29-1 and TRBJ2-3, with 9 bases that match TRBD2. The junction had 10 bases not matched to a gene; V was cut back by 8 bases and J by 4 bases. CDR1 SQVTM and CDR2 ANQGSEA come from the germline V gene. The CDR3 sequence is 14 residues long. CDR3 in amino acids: CSSMPGLASDTQYF. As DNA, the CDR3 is TGCAGCTCGATGCCGGGACTAGCATCAGATACGCAGTATTTT.

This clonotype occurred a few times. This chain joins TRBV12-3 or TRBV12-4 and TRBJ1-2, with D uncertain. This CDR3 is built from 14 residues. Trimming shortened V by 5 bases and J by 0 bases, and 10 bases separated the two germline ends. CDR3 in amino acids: CASSPRFANYGYTF. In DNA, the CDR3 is TGTGCCAGCAGTCCCAGGTTTGCTAACTATGGCTACACCTTC.

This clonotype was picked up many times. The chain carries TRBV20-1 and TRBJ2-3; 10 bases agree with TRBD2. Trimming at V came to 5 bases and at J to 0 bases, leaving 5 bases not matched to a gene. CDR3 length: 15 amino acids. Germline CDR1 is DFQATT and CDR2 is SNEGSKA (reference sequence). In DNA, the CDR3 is TGCAGTGCTGGAACTAGCGGGGTTAGCACAGATACGCAGTATTTT. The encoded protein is CSAGTSGVSTDTQYF.